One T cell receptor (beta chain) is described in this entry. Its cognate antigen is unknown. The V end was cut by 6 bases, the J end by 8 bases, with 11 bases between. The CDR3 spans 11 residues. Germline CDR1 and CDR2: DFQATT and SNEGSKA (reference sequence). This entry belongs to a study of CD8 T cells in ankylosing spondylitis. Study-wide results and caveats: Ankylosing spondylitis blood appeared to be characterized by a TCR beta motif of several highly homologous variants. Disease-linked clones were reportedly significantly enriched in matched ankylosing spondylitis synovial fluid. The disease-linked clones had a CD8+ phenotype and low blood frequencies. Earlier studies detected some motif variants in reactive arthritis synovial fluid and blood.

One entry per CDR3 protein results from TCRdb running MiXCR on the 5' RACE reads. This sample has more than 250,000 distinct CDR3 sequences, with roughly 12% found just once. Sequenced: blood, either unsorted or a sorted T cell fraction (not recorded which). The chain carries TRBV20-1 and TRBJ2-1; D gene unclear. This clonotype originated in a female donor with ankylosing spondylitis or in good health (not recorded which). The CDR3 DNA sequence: TGCAGTGCCCCGATGGCCCATGAGCAGTTCTTC. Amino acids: CSAPMAHEQFF.